This T cell receptor beta chain was captured by sequencing in a study of human T cells and chemical hapten exposure. Whole-study context: Weekly diphenylcyclopropenone doses were given to patients' scalps across the approximately 26-week study. Study-level points and caveats: TCRs above 1 in 1000 frequency did not change with DPC sensitization.

The CDR3 is made up of 15 amino acids. V was clipped by 6 bases and J by 2 bases, with 14 bases between them. Germline CDR1 and CDR2: MDHEN and SYDVKM. TCRdb reprocessed the RACE reads via MiXCR and lists one record per CDR3 protein. The sample yields fewer than 150,000 distinct CDR3 sequences, around an eighth seen once. Regarding time point: pre-sensitization, week 0. The sample's treatment: therapeutic diphenylcyclopropenone sensitization with weekly scalp DPC. Non-pregnant alopecia patients aged 18 to 70, suitable for DPC therapy. For this clonotype: What it recognizes is unknown.

This clonotype was obtained from a woman between 18 and 30 years old with alopecia areata. Some clones in this sample may be carry-over from other donors' samples. This specimen consisted of whole blood, obtained in connection with sensitization to the hapten diphenylcyclopropenone (DPC). The chain employs TRBV28 and TRBJ1-5, with D hard to call. CDR3 loop: CASSTHPDGNQPQHF. CDR3 DNA: TGTGCCAGCAGCACACATCCCGATGGCAATCAGCCCCAGCATTTT.